This record covers a single T cell receptor beta chain. TCRdb keeps only in-frame clones here, not all; method: immunoSEQ multiplex PCR. The data hold under 250,000 clones, with 80% to 90% observed a single time. The data are from a study of blood T cell repertoires in COVID-19. CDR3 length: 14 amino acids. Trimming took 7 bases from V and 8 from J; bases not matched to a gene: 9. Germline assignment: CDR1 MDHEN and CDR2 SYDVKM. V gene TRBV28 combines with J gene TRBJ2-1; TRBD2 aligns across 9 bases. Sequencing was done on a sample of peripheral blood. The sequence came from a man aged 40-49 years with acute or convalescent COVID-19. The CDR3 DNA follows: TGTGCCAGCAAATTAGCGGGAGCCCAATATGAGCAGTTCTTC. Amino acid sequence: CASKLAGAQYEQFF.